The rows below give T cell receptor beta chains drawn from one sample of a study of identical twins. In TCRdb, the 5' RACE reads were re-called with MiXCR into one record per CDR3 protein. Seen here are 500,000 or so distinct CDR3 sequences, approximately 15% observed once, and the top ten hold 0.52%. This sample was shared with a second study, whose subject was yellow fever vaccine responses in identical twins.

Material: CD4+ T cells sorted from blood. The receptor set was obtained from a woman aged 18-29 years in good health. CDR3s include the opening cysteine and the closing phenylalanine or tryptophan. The D gene is left open where the match is weak. A row's size may be missing; if present it is once, few, many or a size class.

clone_size: many; d_call: .; v_call: TRBV7-2; j_call: TRBJ2-7; cdr3_aa: CASSLLLYEQYF; cdr3_nt: TGTGCCAGCAGCTTGCTATTATACGAGCAGTACTTC
clone_size: .; d_call: .; v_call: TRBV20-1; j_call: TRBJ2-4; cdr3_aa: CSAREPQGSGIQYF; cdr3_nt: TGCAGTGCTAGAGAACCTCAGGGCTCTGGGATTCAGTACTTC
clone_size: .; d_call: TRBD2; v_call: TRBV4-3; j_call: TRBJ2-1; cdr3_aa: CASSRTSGPNEQFF; cdr3_nt: TGCGCCAGCAGCCGGACTAGCGGTCCCAATGAGCAGTTCTTC
clone_size: few; d_call: .; v_call: TRBV21-1; j_call: TRBJ2-7; cdr3_aa: CASSKASGTGLKDEQYF; cdr3_nt: TGTGCCAGCAGCAAAGCATCCGGGACAGGGTTGAAAGACGAGCAGTACTTC
clone_size: .; d_call: .; v_call: TRBV15; j_call: TRBJ2-1; cdr3_aa: CATSRIYREQFF; cdr3_nt: TGTGCCACCAGCAGGATCTACCGGGAGCAGTTCTTC
clone_size: .; d_call: .; v_call: TRBV9; j_call: TRBJ1-5; cdr3_aa: CASSVAGVGQPQHF; cdr3_nt: TGTGCCAGCAGCGTAGCAGGGGTCGGACAGCCCCAGCATTTT
clone_size: few; d_call: .; v_call: TRBV6-5; j_call: TRBJ2-1; cdr3_aa: CASGPSARGQFF; cdr3_nt: TGTGCCAGCGGCCCTAGCGCCAGAGGGCAGTTCTTC
clone_size: few; d_call: .; v_call: TRBV7-9; j_call: TRBJ2-7; cdr3_aa: CASSLDGTAYEQYF; cdr3_nt: TGTGCCAGCAGCTTAGATGGAACGGCCTACGAGCAGTACTTC
clone_size: .; d_call: .; v_call: TRBV5-1; j_call: TRBJ2-1; cdr3_aa: CASGQGPGNEQFF; cdr3_nt: TGCGCCAGCGGCCAGGGGCCCGGGAATGAGCAGTTCTTC
clone_size: .; d_call: TRBD1; v_call: TRBV6-5; j_call: TRBJ2-1; cdr3_aa: CASSYKGQGGNEQFF; cdr3_nt: TGTGCCAGCAGTTACAAGGGACAGGGGGGGAATGAGCAGTTCTTC
clone_size: .; d_call: TRBD1; v_call: TRBV7-9; j_call: TRBJ2-4; cdr3_aa: CASSLRGQGFGNIQYF; cdr3_nt: TGTGCCAGCAGCTTAAGGGGACAGGGTTTTGGAAACATTCAGTACTTC
clone_size: .; d_call: .; v_call: TRBV14; j_call: TRBJ2-7; cdr3_aa: CASSQFRQSYEQYF; cdr3_nt: TGTGCCAGCAGCCAATTCCGCCAATCCTACGAGCAGTACTTC
clone_size: .; d_call: .; v_call: TRBV29-1; j_call: TRBJ2-6; cdr3_aa: CSVRAGANVLTF; cdr3_nt: TGCAGCGTTCGTGCTGGGGCCAACGTCCTGACTTTC
clone_size: few; d_call: TRBD2; v_call: TRBV7-8; j_call: TRBJ2-1; cdr3_aa: CASSPRGGAGGEQFF; cdr3_nt: TGTGCCAGCAGCCCCCGCGGGGGGGCCGGCGGTGAGCAGTTCTTC
clone_size: many; d_call: .; v_call: TRBV6-5; j_call: TRBJ2-1; cdr3_aa: CASTRNNEQFF; cdr3_nt: TGTGCCAGCACCAGAAACAATGAGCAGTTCTTC
clone_size: few; d_call: TRBD2; v_call: TRBV5-1; j_call: TRBJ2-2; cdr3_aa: CASSSLAGANTGELFF; cdr3_nt: TGCGCCAGCAGCTCACTAGCGGGGGCTAACACCGGGGAGCTGTTTTTT
clone_size: few; d_call: .; v_call: TRBV28; j_call: TRBJ2-7; cdr3_aa: CASSLVGPKGEQYF; cdr3_nt: TGTGCCAGCAGTTTAGTGGGGCCCAAAGGCGAGCAGTACTTC
clone_size: .; d_call: TRBD2; v_call: TRBV11-1; j_call: TRBJ2-1; cdr3_aa: CASSLELAGGLITYNEQFF; cdr3_nt: TGTGCCAGCAGCTTGGAACTAGCGGGGGGCCTAATAACCTACAATGAGCAGTTCTTC
clone_size: few; d_call: .; v_call: TRBV7-9; j_call: TRBJ2-7; cdr3_aa: CASSFDRAHYEQYF; cdr3_nt: TGTGCCAGCAGCTTTGATAGGGCCCACTACGAGCAGTACTTC
clone_size: few; d_call: TRBD2; v_call: TRBV27; j_call: TRBJ2-3; cdr3_aa: CASSSLTSGRALSTDTQYF; cdr3_nt: TGTGCCAGCAGTTCCTTGACTAGCGGGAGGGCCCTCAGCACAGATACGCAGTATTTT
clone_size: once; d_call: .; v_call: TRBV24-1; j_call: TRBJ2-3; cdr3_aa: CATSDPNTSPDTQYF; cdr3_nt: TGTGCCACCAGTGATCCCAATACCTCCCCAGATACGCAGTATTTT
clone_size: many; d_call: TRBD1; v_call: TRBV29-1; j_call: TRBJ2-2; cdr3_aa: CSARDRGAGELFF; cdr3_nt: TGCAGCGCTAGGGACAGGGGTGCCGGGGAGCTGTTTTTT
clone_size: once; d_call: .; v_call: TRBV6-1; j_call: TRBJ2-5; cdr3_aa: CASSGGAVGKETQYF; cdr3_nt: TGTGCCAGCAGTGGGGGGGCCGTTGGAAAAGAGACCCAGTACTTC
clone_size: .; d_call: TRBD2; v_call: TRBV5-6; j_call: TRBJ2-5; cdr3_aa: CASSHRTSGMGQETQYF; cdr3_nt: TGTGCCAGCAGCCACCGGACTAGCGGGATGGGGCAAGAGACCCAGTACTTC
clone_size: few; d_call: .; v_call: TRBV11-2; j_call: TRBJ2-7; cdr3_aa: CASSQLPGGPGEQYF; cdr3_nt: TGTGCCAGCAGCCAACTCCCCGGGGGGCCGGGGGAGCAGTACTTC
clone_size: .; d_call: .; v_call: TRBV19; j_call: TRBJ2-2; cdr3_aa: CASSIHGLTTTGELFF; cdr3_nt: TGTGCCAGTAGTATACATGGGCTCACGACCACCGGGGAGCTGTTTTTT
clone_size: few; d_call: TRBD2; v_call: TRBV11-2; j_call: TRBJ2-3; cdr3_aa: CASSEPGGKQYF; cdr3_nt: TGTGCCAGCAGCGAACCGGGGGGGAAGCAGTATTTT
clone_size: few; d_call: TRBD2; v_call: TRBV6-2/TRBV6-3; j_call: TRBJ2-1; cdr3_aa: CASMWASGIGNEQFF; cdr3_nt: TGTGCCAGCATGTGGGCTAGCGGGATAGGGAATGAGCAGTTCTTC
clone_size: .; d_call: .; v_call: TRBV5-1; j_call: TRBJ2-3; cdr3_aa: CASSFSGLVDTQYF; cdr3_nt: TGCGCCAGCAGCTTCTCGGGGTTGGTAGATACGCAGTATTTT
clone_size: few; d_call: .; v_call: TRBV24-1; j_call: TRBJ2-1; cdr3_aa: CATSDTAAARNEQFF; cdr3_nt: TGTGCCACCAGTGACACCGCAGCGGCAAGGAATGAGCAGTTCTTC
clone_size: .; d_call: .; v_call: TRBV20-1; j_call: TRBJ2-7; cdr3_aa: CSAGTISSYEQYF; cdr3_nt: TGCAGTGCTGGGACCATCAGCTCCTACGAGCAGTACTTC
clone_size: few; d_call: .; v_call: TRBV28; j_call: TRBJ2-3; cdr3_aa: CASSLAATGGTQYF; cdr3_nt: TGTGCCAGCAGTTTAGCCGCGACAGGCGGTACGCAGTATTTT